This TCR beta chain was sequenced in a study of cytomegalovirus exposure and HLA in healthy donors. V lost 4 bases to trimming and J lost 8 bases; unmatched junction nucleotides: 7. Germline CDR1 SEHNR, CDR2 FQNEAQ (reference sequence). This CDR3 has 13 amino acids. The primer mix had 60 Vbeta and 13 Jbeta primers. Clones were read by immunoSEQ multiplex PCR, and TCRdb kept only the in-frame ones, dropping some. The sample has about 160,000 clones, roughly 80% seen once. The V call is TRBV7-9, the J call TRBJ1-1; 7 nucleotides agree with TRBD1. Sample: PBMCs. The TCR sequence derives from a man over 45 in good health and CMV-seropositive. CDR3 DNA: TGTGCCAGCAGCTCAAGGGGGCCCGAGGAAGCTTTCTTT. It translates to CASSSRGPEEAFF.